What follows are 25 T cell receptor beta chains derived from one specimen sequenced in a study of molecular identifiers for immune sequencing clone quantification. Each CDR3 protein is one row after TCRdb ran MiXCR on the PCR reads. The sample has more than 550,000 distinct CDR3 sequences; about 25% are singletons. The material sequenced was naive CD8+ T cells from blood, with Jurkat cell RNA spiked in. Subset denoted: FACS-sorted CD8+CD4-CCR7+CD45RA+ naive T cells. The source of these receptors is a human donor in good health. Some libraries in this study had Jurkat cell RNA spiked in.

This clonotype was found many times. The chain joins TRBV30 to TRBJ1-4; 7 bases are a match to TRBD1. V lost 2 bases, J lost 5 bases, and 2 bases stayed unmatched. The CDR3 consists of 13 residues. The germline V gene encodes CDR1 GTSNPN and CDR2 SVGIG (reference sequence). The CDR3 bases are TGTGCCTGGAGTTGGGACAGAAATGAAAAACTGTTTTTT. Its translation is CAWSWDRNEKLFF.

A remark on this clonotype: No conserved phenylalanine or tryptophan ends this CDR3, so it is likely a read error. CDR3 bases: TGTGCCAGCAGCTACGGAGGGTACGAGCAGTACATC. It is translated as CASSYGGYEQYI. This chain connects TRBV11-3 to TRBJ2-7; D is possibly TRBD2 (6 bases). This CDR3 has 12 residues. Germline CDR1 and CDR2: SGHNT and YENEEA. V was trimmed by 4 bases and J by 4 bases, leaving 8 bases between them.

At least ten counts were recorded for this clonotype. The chain joins TRBV9 to TRBJ1-1; D is unresolved. Trimming cost V 0 bases and J 0 bases, with 6 bases left between them. The CDR3 length is 14 residues. The germline gives CDR1 SGDLS, CDR2 YYNGEE. The DNA for the CDR3 is TGTGCCAGCAGCGTAGACAGAGTGAACACTGAAGCTTTCTTT. Protein sequence: CASSVDRVNTEAFF.

This clonotype occurred a few times. The CDR3 spells CASSIDLSSVRSGNQPQHF. In nucleotides, the CDR3 is TGTGCCAGTAGTATAGATTTAAGCTCCGTCCGCAGTGGCAATCAGCCCCAGCATTTT. The chain links TRBV19 to TRBJ1-5; no firm D call. Trimming took 0 bases from V and 2 from J, leaving 20 bases between them. Per the germline V gene, CDR1 is LNHDA and CDR2 is SQIVND (reference sequence). CDR3 length: 19 residues. Looking up the rest from reference TRBV19 and TRBJ1-5 gives the full variable domain: DGGITQSPKYLFRKEGQNVTLSCEQNLNHDAMYWYRQDPGQGLRLIYYSQIVNDFQKGDIAEGYSVSREKKESFPLTVTSAQKNPTAFYLCASSIDLSSVRSGNQPQHFGDGTRLSIL.

This clonotype was seen many times. This sequence joins TRBV9 and TRBJ2-3; D gene unclear. The CDR3 length is 13 residues. CDR1 and CDR2 (germline): SGDLS, YYNGEE. Trimming removed 4 bases at V and 4 bases at J, with 10 bases between. This CDR3 reads CASSPADPDTQYF. CDR3 DNA sequence: TGTGCCAGCAGCCCGGCAGACCCAGATACGCAGTATTTT.

Comments on this clonotype: A much larger clonotype is one base distant, so this may be a read error. V gene TRBV28 combines with J gene TRBJ2-3, with 8 nucleotides matching TRBD2. The CDR3 sequence is 18 residues long. Per germline, CDR1 MDHEN and CDR2 SYDVKM. DNA of the CDR3: TGTGCCAGCAGTCTTGGGGATAGCGGGATCTCTAGCACAAATACGCAGTATTTT. This codes for CASSLGDSGISSTNTQYF.

CDR3 coding DNA: TGTGCCAGCACACCACTAGGGATAGCTGAAGCTTTCTTT. Protein: CASTPLGIAEAFF. The chain employs TRBV6-2 or TRBV6-3 and TRBJ1-1; the D is unclear. Looked up from germline, CDR1 is MNHEY and CDR2 is SVGEGT. Trimming took off 7 bases at V and 6 bases at J, with 15 bases between the two ends. The CDR3 is 13 amino acids.

In this sample, this clonotype turned up many times. The genes are TRBV9 and TRBJ1-1, with unresolved D. Germline values: CDR1 SGDLS, CDR2 YYNGEE. This CDR3 is 13 amino acids long. V lost 0 bases to trimming and J lost 4 bases, with 7 bases between them. As DNA, the CDR3 is TGTGCCAGCAGCGTAGTGGGGTCCACTGAAGCTTTCTTT. Translation gives CASSVVGSTEAFF.

The chain employs TRBV14 and TRBJ2-1, with 10 bases fitting TRBD2. Germline V CDR1 and CDR2: SGHDN, FVKESK. The CDR3 runs 16 residues. After removal of 1 base from V and 3 bases from J, the junction contained 3 bases not matched to a gene. The CDR3 DNA reads as TGTGCCAGCAGCCAAGTGTCTAGCGGGAGCTACAATGAGCAGTTCTTC. Its translation: CASSQVSSGSYNEQFF.

The chain is built from TRBV9 and TRBJ2-7, with D perhaps matching TRBD1 or TRBD2 (5 bases each). Germline V CDR1 and CDR2: SGDLS, YYNGEE. CDR3 length: 14 amino acids. The ends were cut back, 2 bases at V and 4 bases at J, with 13 bases in the middle. CDR3 amino acids: CASSVNQGGYEQYF. The DNA for the CDR3 is TGTGCCAGCAGCGTCAACCAGGGCGGGTACGAGCAGTACTTC.

This clonotype was observed many times. The chain couples TRBV6-2 or TRBV6-3 to TRBJ2-3; D is unresolved. The germline V gene has CDR1 MNHEY and CDR2 SVGEGT. The CDR3 is made up of 13 amino acids. V lost 1 base to trimming and J lost 5 bases, with 7 bases between them. CDR3 sequence: CASSYYPLDTQYF. For the CDR3, the DNA is TGTGCCAGCAGTTACTACCCTCTAGATACGCAGTATTTT.

Many counts were recorded for this clonotype. The chain uses TRBV30 and TRBJ2-1; no definite D call. Trimming removed 3 bases from V and 2 bases from J, with 11 bases in between. The germline CDR1 and CDR2 sequences are GTSNPN and SVGIG (reference sequence). This CDR3 comprises 14 residues. The CDR3 loop reads CAWSRGTAYNEQFF. The DNA of the CDR3 is TGTGCCTGGAGCCGAGGCACTGCCTACAATGAGCAGTTCTTC.

This clonotype was picked up a small number of times. This sequence joins TRBV5-6 and TRBJ2-5; D might be TRBD1 or TRBD2, each matching 5 bases. The V and J ends lost 4 bases and 5 bases respectively, with 15 bases between them. Germline loops: CDR1 SGHDT, CDR2 YYEEEE. This CDR3 has 14 residues. The CDR3 bases are TGTGCCAGCAGCCCCGGGTACGAGGGGGAGACCCAGTACTTC. Its protein product is CASSPGYEGETQYF.

This clonotype appeared many times. One junction end disagrees with the germline gene, perhaps due to a read error. This chain links TRBV18 with TRBJ2-7; D remains unclear. Germline V gene lookup returns CDR1 KGHSH and CDR2 LQKENI. The CDR3 is made up of 12 amino acids. The CDR3 DNA sequence: TGCGCCAGCAGCCCTCCATCCTACGAGCAGTACTTC. Translated, it gives CASSPPSYEQYF.

This clonotype was counted many times. The chain uses TRBV6-5 and TRBJ1-6, with TRBD1 matching 7 bases. The CDR3 consists of 19 residues. Germline assignment: CDR1 MNHEY and CDR2 SVGAGI. With 2 bases clipped from V and 2 bases from J, the junction kept 12 bases outside the gene matches. The CDR3 DNA reads TGTGCCAGCAGTTACGGCGGTGGGACAGCGAACACCTATAATTCACCCCTCCACTTT. This codes for CASSYGGGTANTYNSPLHF.

A few counts support this clonotype. This rearrangement joins TRBV9 to TRBJ2-3, with 8 positions matching TRBD2. Germline V lookup: CDR1 SGDLS, CDR2 YYNGEE. This CDR3 is built from 16 residues. V dropped 0 bases and J dropped 0; count of bases not matched to a gene: 3. The CDR3 loop is CASSVEVAGSTDTQYF. In DNA form, the CDR3 reads TGTGCCAGCAGCGTAGAGGTAGCGGGAAGCACAGATACGCAGTATTTT.

Ten or more counts support this clonotype. The chain employs TRBV10-3 and TRBJ2-4; D ambiguous. From germline, CDR1 is ENHRY and CDR2 SYGVKD. The CDR3 has 17 amino acids. V was cut by 6 bases and J by 0 bases, with 18 bases left in between. CDR3 loop: CAIRSYTARIAKNIQYF. CDR3 nucleotides: TGTGCCATCAGGTCCTACACGGCGCGTATAGCCAAAAACATTCAGTACTTC.

This clonotype was seen repeatedly, ten times or more. This chain uses TRBV7-2 with TRBJ2-3; 8 nucleotides agree with TRBD1. The J segment lost 4 bases and the V segment lost 3 bases, leaving 6 bases of the junction unmatched. CDR1 is SGHTA, CDR2 FQGNSA, per germline. This CDR3 is built from 15 residues. CDR3 coding DNA: TGTGCCAGCAGCTTCACAGGGGGTCTCTCAGATACGCAGTATTTT. This translates into CASSFTGGLSDTQYF. Based on the CDR3 plus reference TRBV7-2 and TRBJ2-3, the full variable domain is GAGVSQSPSNKVTEKGKDVELRCDPISGHTALYWYRQSLGQGLEFLIYFQGNSAPDKSGLPSDRFSAERTGGSVSTLTIQRTQQEDSAVYLCASSFTGGLSDTQYFGPGTRLTVL.

This chain connects TRBV9 to TRBJ2-7; D not certain. Trimming pared 0 bases from V and 0 bases from J, leaving 10 bases between. Germline lookup yields CDR1 SGDLS and CDR2 YYNGEE. The CDR3 consists of 15 residues. CDR3 sequence reads: CASSVGQQFSYEQYF. CDR3 coding DNA: TGTGCCAGCAGCGTAGGGCAGCAGTTCTCCTACGAGCAGTACTTC.

This clonotype was detected only a few times. The chain combines TRBV7-6 with TRBJ2-2; D assignment may be TRBD1 or TRBD2 (5 bases each). The germline CDR1 and CDR2 sequences are SGHVS and FNYEAQ. This CDR3 has 15 residues. V gave up 0 bases and J gave up 10 bases, with 15 bases separating them. CDR3 in DNA: TGTGCCAGCAGCTTAGCTCGGGGCACTCGTGAGGAGCTGTTTTTT. Its protein product is CASSLARGTREELFF. Supplemented by reference TRBV7-6 and TRBJ2-2, the full variable domain reads GAGVSQSPRYKVTKRGQDVALRCDPISGHVSLYWYRQALGQGPEFLTYFNYEAQQDKSGLPNDRFSAERPEGSISTLTIQRTEQRDSAMYRCASSLARGTREELFFGEGSRLTVL.

This clonotype was seen many times. The chain carries TRBV6-1 and TRBJ1-5; D uncertain. CDR1 and CDR2 from the germline V gene are MNHNS and SASEGT. The CDR3 length is 15 residues. Trimming removed 4 bases from V and 0 bases from J, with 10 bases in between. The CDR3 sequence is CASSVRGRSNQPQHF. The CDR3 DNA follows: TGTGCCAGCAGTGTGCGCGGGCGTAGCAATCAGCCCCAGCATTTT.

Points on this clonotype: At one boundary the junction diverges from the germline segment, which might be a read error. The rearrangement links TRBV6-2 or TRBV6-3 to TRBJ1-1, with 7 bases lining up with TRBD1. Germline assignment: CDR1 MNHEY and CDR2 SVGEGT. This CDR3 contains 22 residues. In DNA, the CDR3 is TGTGCCAGCAGTTATCCCCAGACCGTCCCGGGACAGAGTATCAACATGAACACTGAGGCTTTCTTT. Translation gives CASSYPQTVPGQSINMNTEAFF.

This clonotype was counted at least ten times. This chain's CDR3 is CASSFGPRGPYSGNTIYF. CDR3 sequence (DNA): TGTGCCAGCAGCTTTGGCCCCCGTGGGCCATACTCTGGAAACACCATATATTTT. The V call is TRBV7-2, the J call TRBJ1-3; no firm D call. The germline V gene has CDR1 SGHTA and CDR2 FQGNSA. The CDR3 extends over 18 amino acids. Trimming removed 3 bases at V and 0 bases at J, with 18 bases between.

The sample holds a few counts of this clonotype. V usage is TRBV28 and J usage is TRBJ1-2, with D possibly matching TRBD1 (5 bases). V was shortened by 3 bases and J by 7 bases, with 21 bases between the two germline ends. Per germline, CDR1 MDHEN and CDR2 SYDVKM. The CDR3 contains 16 residues. CDR3 region: CASSLPYQGADLGYTF. CDR3 DNA sequence: TGTGCCAGCAGTTTGCCATACCAAGGGGCCGACCTTGGCTACACCTTC.

Note on this clonotype: One end of the junction varies from germline; a read error may be responsible. This sequence joins TRBV27 and TRBJ2-5; possibly TRBD2 for D (6 bases). CDR1 MNHEY and CDR2 SMNVEV come from the germline V gene (reference sequence). The CDR3 is 15 amino acids. This CDR3 reads CASSLYGSRMETQCF. CDR3 bases: TGTGCCAGCAGTTTATACGGGAGTAGGATGGAGACCCAGTGCTTC.